Shown below are 3 T cell receptor beta chains from a single sample sequenced in a study of T cell responses to AZD1222 COVID-19 vaccine. Data came from immunoSEQ multiplex PCR; TCRdb stores just in-frame clones and leaves some out. The table lists around 130,000 clones, 93% of them singletons, with about 5% in the top ten. The source material was peripheral blood, sampled on day 0 of AZD1222 vaccination. The source of these receptors is an adult in good health.

The J gene is TRBJ2-1, the V gene TRBV12-5, with D possibly being TRBD1 (6 bases). V was shortened by 7 bases and J by 5 bases, with 15 bases between the two germline ends. CDR1 and CDR2 (germline): LGHNT, FRNRAP. This CDR3 has 14 residues. The CDR3 DNA is TGTGCTAGTGCCTCGAGCGGACAGAACAATGAGCAGTTCTTC. Translation: CASASSGQNNEQFF. Complete variable domain (other parts from reference TRBV12-5 and TRBJ2-1): DARVTQTPRHKVTEMGQEVTMRCQPILGHNTVFWYRQTMMQGLELLAYFRNRAPLDDSGMPKDRFSAEMPDATLATLKIQPSEPRDSAVYFCASASSGQNNEQFFGPGTRLTVL.

The V and J genes are TRBV4-2 and TRBJ2-7; D is undetermined. CDR1 is LGHNA, CDR2 YNFKEQ, per germline. The CDR3 is 14 residues long. The germline V and J ends were trimmed by 0 bases and 0 bases, with 6 bases remaining between them. The CDR3 DNA reads TGTGCCAGCAGCCAAGAGGATTCCTCCTACGAGCAGTACTTC. Amino acids: CASSQEDSSYEQYF.

The chain is built from TRBV6-4 and TRBJ2-2; tentatively, D is TRBD1 or TRBD2 (5 bases each). V gave up 0 bases and J gave up 6 bases, with 17 bases separating them. The CDR3 extends over 17 amino acids. Germline values: CDR1 MRHNA, CDR2 SNTAGT. CDR3 coding DNA: TGTGCCAGCAGTGACTCGCTCGGGGCCCTCGGGTCCGGGGAGCTGTTTTTT. Amino acid sequence: CASSDSLGALGSGELFF.